Sequencing of this TCR beta chain was carried out in a study of OX40 agonist ivuxolimab in advanced cancers. Background on the study: Patients treated during dose escalation were battling hepatocellular carcinoma, melanoma, renal cell or head and neck cancer. General study points: With doses of 0.1 to 3.0 mg/kg, CD4+ and CD8+ blood T cells had undergone clonal expansion by week 6. The average count of expanded clones was higher among CD8+ T cells than among CD4+.

This clone appeared once. Its antigen is as yet unknown. Other DNA sequences in this sample translate to the same CDR3. Germline CDR1 reads MDHEN; CDR2 reads SYDVKM. With V trimmed by 8 bases and J by 0 bases, 2 bases remained unmatched. The CDR3 spans 14 residues. Autoimmune disease history or systemic immunosuppression led to patients being barred. Sequencing used immunoSEQ multiplex PCR; TCRdb keeps in-frame clones, though not all of them. The repertoire holds 65,000 to 95,000 clones, more than 90% seen once, with 4% to 5.5% in the top ten. The chain carries TRBV28 and TRBJ2-1; 9 bases are a match to TRBD2. The receptor comes from an adult with an advanced solid tumor such as melanoma, head and neck, liver or kidney cancer. Specimen: CD4+ or CD8+ T cells sorted from blood, collected in a trial of the OX40 agonist ivuxolimab. Here the CDR3 DNA reads TGTGCCAGCGGTAGCGGGAGCTCCTACAATGAGCAGTTCTTC. The encoded protein is CASGSGSSYNEQFF.